The rows below give T cell receptor beta chains drawn from one sample of a study of regulatory T cells in long-lasting Graves disease. TCRdb independently ran MiXCR on the multiplex PCR reads; one entry per CDR3 protein. In the table there are 400,000 or so distinct CDR3 sequences, more than 20% of which are singletons. Sequences were derived from peripheral blood mononuclear cells (PBMCs), sampled when the disease was refractory, from a patient treated with antithyroid drugs. The origin of the receptors is a female donor with Graves disease. Each CDR3 is given with its conserved first and last residue. A D gene is named only where the DNA matches it firmly. Expanded clones get a size class; other rows say once, few or many, or leave the size out.

.	TRBV3-1	.	TRBJ2-1	CASSRTGRGEQFF	TGTGCCAGCAGTCGTACAGGGAGGGGAGAGCAGTTCTTC
many	TRBV30	.	TRBJ1-1	CAWSRGGSTEAFF	TGTGCCTGGAGTAGGGGGGGATCCACTGAAGCTTTCTTT
.	TRBV10-3	TRBD1	TRBJ2-7	CAISEWGQREQYF	TGTGCCATCAGTGAGTGGGGACAGAGGGAGCAGTACTTC
.	TRBV11-3	.	TRBJ2-7	CASSLHEGMTYEQYF	TGTGCCAGCAGCTTACATGAGGGGATGACCTACGAGCAGTACTTC
few	TRBV6-5	.	TRBJ2-7	CASSYSSEHYPYEQYF	TGTGCCAGCAGTTACTCGTCCGAGCACTACCCCTACGAGCAGTACTTC
.	TRBV7-8	TRBD2	TRBJ2-1	CASSLPGTSGRGGNEQFF	TGTGCCAGCAGCTTACCCGGGACTAGCGGGAGAGGGGGCAATGAGCAGTTCTTC
many	TRBV12-3/TRBV12-4	TRBD1	TRBJ1-2	CASSPGQGGYSF	TGTGCCAGCAGTCCGGGACAGGGGGGGTACTCCTTC
.	TRBV12-3/TRBV12-4	TRBD2	TRBJ2-2	CASSFRTSSQGELFF	TGTGCCAGCAGTTTTAGGACTAGCTCTCAGGGGGAGCTGTTTTTT
few	TRBV3-1	TRBD2	TRBJ2-3	CASSQVLAGGGPQYF	TGTGCCAGCAGCCAAGTCTTGGCGGGAGGGGGTCCGCAGTATTTT
many	TRBV12-3/TRBV12-4	.	TRBJ2-2	CASRLLATGELFF	TGTGCCAGCAGACTCCTAGCTACCGGGGAGCTGTTTTTT
.	TRBV4-3	.	TRBJ2-4	CASSQDEGVKNIQYF	TGCGCCAGCAGCCAAGATGAGGGGGTAAAAAACATTCAGTACTTC
.	TRBV7-2	.	TRBJ1-1	CASSLGAQNQAFF	TGTGCCAGCAGCTTAGGTGCCCAAAATCAAGCTTTCTTT
many	TRBV27	.	TRBJ2-5	CASSVGLVGGEVVETQYF	TGTGCCAGCAGTGTCGGACTAGTAGGGGGAGAGGTGGTGGAGACCCAGTACTTC
.	TRBV14	.	TRBJ2-5	CASSQHRGNPLETQYF	TGTGCCAGCAGCCAACACCGGGGTAACCCACTAGAGACCCAGTACTTC
.	TRBV30	.	TRBJ1-2	CAWSGGVKSDGYTF	TGTGCCTGGAGTGGTGGGGTAAAGTCTGATGGCTACACCTTC
.	TRBV5-1	.	TRBJ2-2	CASSGAAGDTGELFF	TGCGCCAGCAGTGGTGCGGCAGGAGACACCGGGGAGCTGTTTTTT
.	TRBV5-6	TRBD2	TRBJ2-1	CASTYGTSGRNEQFF	TGTGCCAGCACCTACGGGACTAGCGGGAGAAATGAGCAGTTCTTC
many	TRBV28	.	TRBJ2-5	CASAAVERSGETQYF	TGTGCCAGCGCCGCGGTCGAGCGATCGGGAGAGACCCAGTACTTC